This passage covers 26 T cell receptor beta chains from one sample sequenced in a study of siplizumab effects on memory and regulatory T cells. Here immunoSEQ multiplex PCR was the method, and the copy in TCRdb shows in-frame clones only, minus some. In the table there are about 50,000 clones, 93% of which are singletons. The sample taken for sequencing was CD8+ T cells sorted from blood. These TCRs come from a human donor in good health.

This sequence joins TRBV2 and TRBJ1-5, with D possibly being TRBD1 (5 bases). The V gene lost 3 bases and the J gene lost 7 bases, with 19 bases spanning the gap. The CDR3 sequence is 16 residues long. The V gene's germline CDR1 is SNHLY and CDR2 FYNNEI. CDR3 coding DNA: TGTGCCAGCAGTGAGCGTCGGGGGTCGGGGGAACAGCCCCAGCATTTT. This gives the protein CASSERRGSGEQPQHF. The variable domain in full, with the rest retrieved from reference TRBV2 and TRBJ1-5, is EPEVTQTPSHQVTQMGQEVILRCVPISNHLYFYWYRQILGQKVEFLVSFYNNEISEKSEIFDDQFSVERPDGSNFTLKIRSTKLEDSAMYFCASSERRGSGEQPQHFGDGTRLSIL.

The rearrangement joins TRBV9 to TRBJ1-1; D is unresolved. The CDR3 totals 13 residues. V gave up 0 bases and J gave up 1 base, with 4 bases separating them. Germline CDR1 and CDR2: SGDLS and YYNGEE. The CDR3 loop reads CASSVAENTEAFF. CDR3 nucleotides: TGTGCCAGCAGCGTAGCAGAGAACACTGAAGCTTTCTTT.

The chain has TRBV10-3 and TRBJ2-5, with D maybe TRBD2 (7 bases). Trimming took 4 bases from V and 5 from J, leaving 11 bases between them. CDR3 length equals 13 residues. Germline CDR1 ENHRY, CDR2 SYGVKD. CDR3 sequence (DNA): TGTGCCATCAGTGGAAAGGGGGGGGAGACCCAGTACTTC. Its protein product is CAISGKGGETQYF.

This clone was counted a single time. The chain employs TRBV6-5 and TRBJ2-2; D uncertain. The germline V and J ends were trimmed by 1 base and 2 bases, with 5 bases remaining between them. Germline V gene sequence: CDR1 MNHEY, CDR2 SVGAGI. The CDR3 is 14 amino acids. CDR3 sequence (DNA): TGTGCCAGCAGTTACTACACAAACACCGGGGAGCTGTTTTTT. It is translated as CASSYYTNTGELFF.

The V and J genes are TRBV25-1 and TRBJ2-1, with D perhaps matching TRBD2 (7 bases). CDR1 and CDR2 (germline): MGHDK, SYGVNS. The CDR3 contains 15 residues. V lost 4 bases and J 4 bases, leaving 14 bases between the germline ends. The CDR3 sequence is CASSVDGGHYNEQFF. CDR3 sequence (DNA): TGTGCCAGCAGTGTGGACGGGGGGCATTACAATGAGCAGTTCTTC.

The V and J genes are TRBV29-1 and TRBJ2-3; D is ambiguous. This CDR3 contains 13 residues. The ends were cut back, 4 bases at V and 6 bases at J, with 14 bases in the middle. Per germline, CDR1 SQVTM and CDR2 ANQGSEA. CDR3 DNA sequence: TGCAGCGTTGTATTCCGCACCGGGGATACGCAGTATTTT. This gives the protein CSVVFRTGDTQYF.

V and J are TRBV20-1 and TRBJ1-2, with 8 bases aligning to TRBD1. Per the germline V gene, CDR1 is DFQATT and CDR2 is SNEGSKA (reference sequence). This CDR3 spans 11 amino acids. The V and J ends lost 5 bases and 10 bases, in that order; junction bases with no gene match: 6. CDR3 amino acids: CSAGQGPDYTF. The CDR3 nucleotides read TGCAGTGCTGGACAGGGCCCTGACTACACCTTC.

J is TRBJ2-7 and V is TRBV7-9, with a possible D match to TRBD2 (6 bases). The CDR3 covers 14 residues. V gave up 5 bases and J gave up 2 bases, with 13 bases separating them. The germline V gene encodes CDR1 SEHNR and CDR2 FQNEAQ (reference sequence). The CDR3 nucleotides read TGTGCCAGCAGCCCCCCGGGGGTTCCCTACGAGCAGTACTTC. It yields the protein CASSPPGVPYEQYF. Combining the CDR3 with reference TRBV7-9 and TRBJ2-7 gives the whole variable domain DTGVSQNPRHKITKRGQNVTFRCDPISEHNRLYWYRQTLGQGPEFLTYFQNEAQLEKSRLLSDRFSAERPKGSFSTLEIQRTEQGDSAMYLCASSPPGVPYEQYFGPGTRLTVT.

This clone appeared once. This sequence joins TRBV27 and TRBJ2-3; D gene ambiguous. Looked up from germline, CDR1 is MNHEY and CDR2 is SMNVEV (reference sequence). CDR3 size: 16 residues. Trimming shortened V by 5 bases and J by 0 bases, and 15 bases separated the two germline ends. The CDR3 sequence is CASSPAALSSTDTQYF. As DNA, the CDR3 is TGTGCCAGCAGTCCTGCAGCCCTATCTAGCACAGATACGCAGTATTTT.

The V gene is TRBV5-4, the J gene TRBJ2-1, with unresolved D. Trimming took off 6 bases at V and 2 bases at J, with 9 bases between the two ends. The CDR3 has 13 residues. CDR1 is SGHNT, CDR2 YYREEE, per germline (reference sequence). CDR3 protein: CASTPSAYNEQFF. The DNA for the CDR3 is TGTGCCAGCACCCCCTCGGCCTACAATGAGCAGTTCTTC.

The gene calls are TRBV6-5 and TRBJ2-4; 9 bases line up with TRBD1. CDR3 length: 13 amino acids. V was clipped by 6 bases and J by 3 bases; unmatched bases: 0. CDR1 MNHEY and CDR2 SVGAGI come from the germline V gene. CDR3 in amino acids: CASRTGGKNIQYF. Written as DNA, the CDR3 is TGTGCCAGCAGGACAGGGGGCAAAAACATTCAGTACTTC.

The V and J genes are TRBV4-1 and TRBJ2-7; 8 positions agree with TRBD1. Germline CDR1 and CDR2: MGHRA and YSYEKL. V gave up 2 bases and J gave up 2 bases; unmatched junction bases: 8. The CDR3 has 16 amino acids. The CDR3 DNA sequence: TGCGCCAGCAGCCAAAATCACCTGGACAGGGCCTACGAGCAGTACTTC. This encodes CASSQNHLDRAYEQYF.

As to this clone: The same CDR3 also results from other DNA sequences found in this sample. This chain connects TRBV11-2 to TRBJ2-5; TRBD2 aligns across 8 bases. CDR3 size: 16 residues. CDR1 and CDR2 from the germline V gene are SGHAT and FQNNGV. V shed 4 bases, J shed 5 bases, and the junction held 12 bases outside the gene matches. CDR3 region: CASSSAQGLAGETQYF. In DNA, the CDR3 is TGTGCCAGCAGCTCCGCCCAAGGACTAGCCGGCGAGACCCAGTACTTC.

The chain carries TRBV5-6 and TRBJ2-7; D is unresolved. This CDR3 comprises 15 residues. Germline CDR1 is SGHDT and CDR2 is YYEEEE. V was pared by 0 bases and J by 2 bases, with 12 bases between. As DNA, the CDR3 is TGTGCCAGCAGCTTGGTGAGTAGCTACCCCTACGAGCAGTACTTC. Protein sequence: CASSLVSSYPYEQYF.

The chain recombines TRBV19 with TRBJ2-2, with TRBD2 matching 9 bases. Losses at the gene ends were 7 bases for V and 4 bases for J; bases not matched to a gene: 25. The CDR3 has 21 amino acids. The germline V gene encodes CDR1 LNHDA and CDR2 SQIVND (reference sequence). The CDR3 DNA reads TGTGCCAGTACCCTTTTCCGCCTAGCGGGACTCCTCCTTACTGGCACCGGGGAGCTGTTTTTT. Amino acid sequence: CASTLFRLAGLLLTGTGELFF.

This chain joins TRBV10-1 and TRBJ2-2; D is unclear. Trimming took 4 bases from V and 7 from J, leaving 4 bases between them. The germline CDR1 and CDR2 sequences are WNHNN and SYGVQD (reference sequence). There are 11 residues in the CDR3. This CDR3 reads CASSGGGELFF. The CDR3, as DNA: TGCGCCAGCAGTGGGGGCGGGGAGCTGTTTTTT.

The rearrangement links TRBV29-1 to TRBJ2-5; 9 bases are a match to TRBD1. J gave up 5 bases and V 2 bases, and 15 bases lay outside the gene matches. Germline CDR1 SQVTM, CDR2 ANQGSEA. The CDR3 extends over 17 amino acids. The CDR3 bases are TGCAGCGTTGAAAGAAGCCGGGACAGGGTGTTCCGGGAGACCCAGTACTTC. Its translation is CSVERSRDRVFRETQYF. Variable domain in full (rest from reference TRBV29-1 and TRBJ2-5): SAVISQKPSRDICQRGTSLTIQCQVDSQVTMMFWYRQQPGQSLTLIATANQGSEATYESGFVIDKFPISRPNLTFSTLTVSNMSPEDSSIYLCSVERSRDRVFRETQYFGPGTRLLVL.

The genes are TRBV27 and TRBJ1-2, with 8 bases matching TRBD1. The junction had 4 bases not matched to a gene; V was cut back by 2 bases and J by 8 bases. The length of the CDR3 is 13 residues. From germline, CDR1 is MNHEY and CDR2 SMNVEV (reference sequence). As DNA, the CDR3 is TGTGCCAGCAGTTTAGGGACAGGAAACGGCTACACCTTC. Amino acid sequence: CASSLGTGNGYTF.

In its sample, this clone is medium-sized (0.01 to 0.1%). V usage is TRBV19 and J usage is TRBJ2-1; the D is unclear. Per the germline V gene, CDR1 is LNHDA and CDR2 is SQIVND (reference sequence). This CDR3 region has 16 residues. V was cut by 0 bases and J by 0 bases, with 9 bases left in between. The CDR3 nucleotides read TGTGCCAGTAGTATAGAGGGGTTATACTCCTACAATGAGCAGTTCTTC. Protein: CASSIEGLYSYNEQFF.

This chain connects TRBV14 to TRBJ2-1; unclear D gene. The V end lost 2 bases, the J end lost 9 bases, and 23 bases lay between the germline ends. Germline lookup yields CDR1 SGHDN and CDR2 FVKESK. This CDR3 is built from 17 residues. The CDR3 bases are TGTGCCAGCAGCCAATACTCTCAGCCGACCCTTCTTACTGAGCAGTTCTTC. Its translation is CASSQYSQPTLLTEQFF.

Here the CDR3 reads CASSLSLSVGETQYF. As DNA, the CDR3 is TGTGCCAGCAGTTTATCGTTGTCTGTTGGAGAGACCCAGTACTTC. V and J are TRBV27 and TRBJ2-5; D gene unclear. The ends were cut back, 0 bases at V and 4 bases at J, with 12 bases in the middle. The CDR3 spans 15 residues. Germline CDR1 MNHEY, CDR2 SMNVEV (reference sequence).

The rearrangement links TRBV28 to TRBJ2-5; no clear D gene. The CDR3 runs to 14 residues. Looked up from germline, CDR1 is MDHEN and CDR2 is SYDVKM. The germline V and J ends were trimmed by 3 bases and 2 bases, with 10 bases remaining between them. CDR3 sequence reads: CASSLDVLQETQYF. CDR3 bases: TGTGCCAGCAGTTTGGATGTGTTGCAAGAGACCCAGTACTTC. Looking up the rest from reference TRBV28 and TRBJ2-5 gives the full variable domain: DVKVTQSSRYLVKRTGEKVFLECVQDMDHENMFWYRQDPGLGLRLIYFSYDVKMKEKGDIPEGYSVSREKKERFSLILESASTNQTSMYLCASSLDVLQETQYFGPGTRLLVL.

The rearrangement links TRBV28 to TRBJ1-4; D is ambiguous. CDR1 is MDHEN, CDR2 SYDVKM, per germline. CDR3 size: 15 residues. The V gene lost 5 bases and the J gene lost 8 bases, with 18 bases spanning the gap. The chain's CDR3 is CASSTTGSNEEKLFF. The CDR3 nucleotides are TGTGCCAGCAGTACCACGGGGTCAAATGAGGAAAAACTGTTTTTT.

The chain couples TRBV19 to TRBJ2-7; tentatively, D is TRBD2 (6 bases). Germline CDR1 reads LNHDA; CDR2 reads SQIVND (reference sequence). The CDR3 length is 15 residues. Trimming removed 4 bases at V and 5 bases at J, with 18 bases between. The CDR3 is CASSTIKGLKNEQYF. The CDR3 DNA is TGTGCCAGTAGTACCATAAAGGGACTGAAGAACGAGCAGTACTTC.

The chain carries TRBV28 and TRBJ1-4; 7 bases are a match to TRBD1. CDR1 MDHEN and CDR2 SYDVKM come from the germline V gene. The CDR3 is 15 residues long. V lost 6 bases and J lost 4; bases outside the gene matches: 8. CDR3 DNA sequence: TGTGCCAGCAGATACGGGACAGACCTTAATGAAAAACTGTTTTTT. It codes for CASRYGTDLNEKLFF.

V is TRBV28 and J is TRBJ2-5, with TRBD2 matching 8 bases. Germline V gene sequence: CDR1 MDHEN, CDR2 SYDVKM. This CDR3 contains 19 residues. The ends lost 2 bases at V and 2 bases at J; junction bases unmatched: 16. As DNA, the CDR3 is TGTGCCAGCAGTTTACTGGGAGCGGGGGCCGTAACCTCGCAAGAGACCCAGTACTTC. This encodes CASSLLGAGAVTSQETQYF.